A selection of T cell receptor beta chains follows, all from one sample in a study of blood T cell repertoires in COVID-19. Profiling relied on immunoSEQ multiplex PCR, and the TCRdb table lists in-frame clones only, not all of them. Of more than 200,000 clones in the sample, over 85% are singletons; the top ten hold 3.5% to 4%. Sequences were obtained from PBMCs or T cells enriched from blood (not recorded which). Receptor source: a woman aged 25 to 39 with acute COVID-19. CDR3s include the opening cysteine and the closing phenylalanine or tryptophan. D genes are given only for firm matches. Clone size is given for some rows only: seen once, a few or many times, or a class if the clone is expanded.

CDR3 DNA: TGCGCCAGCAGCCAAGGAGGTGCGGGGGGGCGGACCGGGGAGCTGTTTTTT
CDR3 protein: CASSQGGAGGRTGELFF
V gene: TRBV4-1
J gene: TRBJ2-2
clone size: .
D gene: TRBD2

CDR3 DNA: TGCGCCAGCAGCTTGTTGGGACAGGTGAACAATGAGCAGTTCTTC
CDR3 protein: CASSLLGQVNNEQFF
V gene: TRBV5-1
J gene: TRBJ2-1
clone size: .
D gene: TRBD1

CDR3 DNA: TGTGCCAGCCGGCCGGGGTCCGGGGCCAACGTCCTGACTTTC
CDR3 protein: CASRPGSGANVLTF
V gene: TRBV6-5
J gene: TRBJ2-6
clone size: .
D gene: .

CDR3 DNA: TGTGCCAGCGCCGGGGGAGAGTCTGGCTACACCTTC
CDR3 protein: CASAGGESGYTF
V gene: TRBV2
J gene: TRBJ1-2
clone size: .
D gene: .

CDR3 DNA: TGTGCCAGCAGCTGGCAAGGGACAACTCGGGCCATATATTTT
CDR3 protein: CASSWQGTTRAIYF
V gene: TRBV5-6
J gene: TRBJ1-3
clone size: once
D gene: .

CDR3 DNA: TGTGCCAGCAGCCAAGATCCGGGACAGAACCTTAACTATGGCTACACCTTC
CDR3 protein: CASSQDPGQNLNYGYTF
V gene: TRBV3-1/TRBV3-2
J gene: TRBJ1-2
clone size: .
D gene: TRBD1

CDR3 DNA: TGTGCCAGCAGCCCAGGGCCAAGGGGTGGCTACACCTTC
CDR3 protein: CASSPGPRGGYTF
V gene: TRBV14
J gene: TRBJ1-2
clone size: .
D gene: .

CDR3 DNA: TGTGCCAGCTCACTCGGACACAGAGAAAAACTGTTTTTT
CDR3 protein: CASSLGHREKLFF
V gene: TRBV18
J gene: TRBJ1-4
clone size: .
D gene: .

CDR3 DNA: TGTGCCTGGACGGGTGGGACTCGACAACTCACCGGGGAGCTGTTTTTT
CDR3 protein: CAWTGGTRQLTGELFF
V gene: TRBV30
J gene: TRBJ2-2
clone size: .
D gene: .

CDR3 DNA: TGTGCCAGCAGAACTTGGGGGCCTTCGAGCAATCAGCCCCAGCATTTT
CDR3 protein: CASRTWGPSSNQPQHF
V gene: TRBV5-6
J gene: TRBJ1-5
clone size: .
D gene: .

CDR3 DNA: TGCGCCAGCAGCCAAGATAAGCGACAGGGCGGGACTGGCGAGCAGTACTTC
CDR3 protein: CASSQDKRQGGTGEQYF
V gene: TRBV4-1
J gene: TRBJ2-7
clone size: few
D gene: .

CDR3 DNA: TGTGCCACCAGTGATCCGGGACAGGGCGGCGAGCAGTACTTC
CDR3 protein: CATSDPGQGGEQYF
V gene: TRBV24-1
J gene: TRBJ2-7
clone size: .
D gene: TRBD1

CDR3 DNA: TGTGCCAGCAGCTCAGGGACTACCTCCGGGGAGCTGTTTTTT
CDR3 protein: CASSSGTTSGELFF
V gene: TRBV7-3
J gene: TRBJ2-2
clone size: .
D gene: TRBD2

CDR3 DNA: TGTGCCAGCAGCTTAGAGGGGGCCTATGGCTACACCTTC
CDR3 protein: CASSLEGAYGYTF
V gene: TRBV11-2
J gene: TRBJ1-2
clone size: few
D gene: .

CDR3 DNA: TGTGCCAGCAGTCTCACCTCGACTGGAAATCAGCCCCAGCATTTT
CDR3 protein: CASSLTSTGNQPQHF
V gene: TRBV7-6
J gene: TRBJ1-5
clone size: .
D gene: .

CDR3 DNA: TGTGCCAGCAGCGTAAAGGCGGCTAACTCTGGAAACACCATATATTTT
CDR3 protein: CASSVKAANSGNTIYF
V gene: TRBV9
J gene: TRBJ1-3
clone size: .
D gene: .

CDR3 DNA: TGTGCCAGCAGCGTAGAATGGTACCCCGGAGTTAGGCTGTTTTTT
CDR3 protein: CASSVEWYPGVRLFF
V gene: TRBV9
J gene: TRBJ2-2
clone size: .
D gene: .

CDR3 DNA: TGTGCCAGTAGCGAGCCAGACTGGATCAATCAGCCCCAGCATTTT
CDR3 protein: CASSEPDWINQPQHF
V gene: TRBV19
J gene: TRBJ1-5
clone size: .
D gene: .

CDR3 DNA: TGTGCCAGCAGCGCCTCGGACACCCATTCACCCCTCCACTTT
CDR3 protein: CASSASDTHSPLHF
V gene: TRBV5-4
J gene: TRBJ1-6
clone size: .
D gene: .

CDR3 DNA: TGTGCCAGTAGTATTTCCAGGTCTCATACCTACGAGCAGTACTTC
CDR3 protein: CASSISRSHTYEQYF
V gene: TRBV19
J gene: TRBJ2-7
clone size: .
D gene: .

CDR3 DNA: TGCGCCAGCAGCTTGGAGGGGGTCCCTTCTGGAAACACCATATATTTT
CDR3 protein: CASSLEGVPSGNTIYF
V gene: TRBV5-1
J gene: TRBJ1-3
clone size: .
D gene: .

CDR3 DNA: TGCGCCAGCAGCCAAGGCCTTCTCCGGGACAGGTTCAGGGCCCAGCATTTT
CDR3 protein: CASSQGLLRDRFRAQHF
V gene: TRBV4-1
J gene: TRBJ1-5
clone size: once
D gene: TRBD1

CDR3 DNA: TGTGCCAGTAGTATACAGGGGAAGGGACGCAATCAGCCCCAGCATTTT
CDR3 protein: CASSIQGKGRNQPQHF
V gene: TRBV19
J gene: TRBJ1-5
clone size: .
D gene: .

CDR3 DNA: TGTGCCAGCAGACAGGGGGCGCCCGGGAATTCACCCCTCCACTTT
CDR3 protein: CASRQGAPGNSPLHF
V gene: TRBV6-5
J gene: TRBJ1-6
clone size: .
D gene: TRBD1

CDR3 DNA: TGTGCCAGCAGCCCGATTGACAGTAACAATGAGCAGTTCTTC
CDR3 protein: CASSPIDSNNEQFF
V gene: TRBV4-2
J gene: TRBJ2-1
clone size: .
D gene: .

CDR3 DNA: TGTGCCAGCAGCTTATTTTCAGGGGGCGATGAGCAGTTCTTC
CDR3 protein: CASSLFSGGDEQFF
V gene: TRBV7-6
J gene: TRBJ2-1
clone size: .
D gene: TRBD1

CDR3 DNA: TGTGCCAGCAGCCTAAGCCCGGAAGGGACAGGGGACGAGCAGTACTTC
CDR3 protein: CASSLSPEGTGDEQYF
V gene: TRBV7-3
J gene: TRBJ2-7
clone size: .
D gene: TRBD1

CDR3 DNA: TGCGCCAGCAGCCAAGGGAATCCGGGGAGTGGCTACACCTTC
CDR3 protein: CASSQGNPGSGYTF
V gene: TRBV4-3
J gene: TRBJ1-2
clone size: .
D gene: .

CDR3 DNA: TGTGCCAGCTCACCACCCCCGGAGGGAATGAAAGCTTTCTTT
CDR3 protein: CASSPPPEGMKAFF
V gene: TRBV18
J gene: TRBJ1-1
clone size: .
D gene: .

CDR3 DNA: TGTGCCAGCAGCTTGTACCCACAGGGTCCCTTGGCCAAAAACATTCAGTACTTC
CDR3 protein: CASSLYPQGPLAKNIQYF
V gene: TRBV7-9
J gene: TRBJ2-4
clone size: .
D gene: .

CDR3 DNA: TGTGCCAGCAGTGAAATCGGGAACTACAATGAGCAGTTCTTC
CDR3 protein: CASSEIGNYNEQFF
V gene: TRBV2
J gene: TRBJ2-1
clone size: .
D gene: .

CDR3 DNA: TGTGCCATCAGGCGGGACAGGGGGAACACTGAAGCTTTCTTT
CDR3 protein: CAIRRDRGNTEAFF
V gene: TRBV10-3
J gene: TRBJ1-1
clone size: .
D gene: TRBD1

CDR3 DNA: TGTGCCAGCTCACTTGAATCTGTGAACACTGAAGCTTTCTTT
CDR3 protein: CASSLESVNTEAFF
V gene: TRBV6-5
J gene: TRBJ1-1
clone size: .
D gene: .

CDR3 DNA: TGCGCCAGCACTGACGGTAGCGGGGGGATGTTGAACGAGCAGTACTTC
CDR3 protein: CASTDGSGGMLNEQYF
V gene: TRBV10-2
J gene: TRBJ2-7
clone size: .
D gene: TRBD2

CDR3 DNA: TGCGCCAGCAGCCAAGATTCCCAGGAATTTGAAAAACTGTTTTTT
CDR3 protein: CASSQDSQEFEKLFF
V gene: TRBV4-3
J gene: TRBJ1-4
clone size: once
D gene: .

CDR3 DNA: TGCGCCAGCAGCGATGGGACAGGGGGCCCCACTGAAGCTTTCTTT
CDR3 protein: CASSDGTGGPTEAFF
V gene: TRBV5-1
J gene: TRBJ1-1
clone size: .
D gene: TRBD1

CDR3 DNA: TGTGCCACCAGCCTCCCTGGGACAGGACACAATGAGCAGTTCTTC
CDR3 protein: CATSLPGTGHNEQFF
V gene: TRBV24-1
J gene: TRBJ2-1
clone size: .
D gene: TRBD1

CDR3 DNA: TGTGCCAGTAGTATACAGGGCAGGAGCTACGAGCAGTACTTC
CDR3 protein: CASSIQGRSYEQYF
V gene: TRBV19
J gene: TRBJ2-7
clone size: .
D gene: .

CDR3 DNA: TGTGCCAGCAGCTTAGGTGTCAGGGCCGACGAGCAGTACTTC
CDR3 protein: CASSLGVRADEQYF
V gene: TRBV7-9
J gene: TRBJ2-7
clone size: .
D gene: .

CDR3 DNA: TGTGCCAGCAGCTCCGGGGTGCAGGCTTACACCGGGGAGCTGTTTTTT
CDR3 protein: CASSSGVQAYTGELFF
V gene: TRBV5-4
J gene: TRBJ2-2
clone size: .
D gene: .

CDR3 DNA: TGTGCCAGCAGCTCCGGGACTAGGATATCCGAGCAGTACTTC
CDR3 protein: CASSSGTRISEQYF
V gene: TRBV7-9
J gene: TRBJ2-7
clone size: .
D gene: TRBD2

CDR3 DNA: TGTGCCAGCAGCATCAATAGCGGGGGGGCAGCAGATACGCAGTATTTT
CDR3 protein: CASSINSGGAADTQYF
V gene: TRBV7-3
J gene: TRBJ2-3
clone size: .
D gene: TRBD2

CDR3 DNA: TGTGCCAGCAGTTATTACCGGGACTTAGGAAACACCATATATTTT
CDR3 protein: CASSYYRDLGNTIYF
V gene: TRBV5-6
J gene: TRBJ1-3
clone size: .
D gene: .

CDR3 DNA: TGTGCCAGCAGCTTGTCAGGGGGCGATCAGCCCCAGCATTTT
CDR3 protein: CASSLSGGDQPQHF
V gene: TRBV7-9
J gene: TRBJ1-5
clone size: .
D gene: TRBD1

CDR3 DNA: TGTGCCAGCAGCCAGCTGACTAAGCAGTTCTTC
CDR3 protein: CASSQLTKQFF
V gene: TRBV3-1/TRBV3-2
J gene: TRBJ2-1
clone size: .
D gene: .

CDR3 DNA: TGTGCCAGCAGCCACCAAGGGGACACCAATCAGCCCCAGCATTTT
CDR3 protein: CASSHQGDTNQPQHF
V gene: TRBV7-9
J gene: TRBJ1-5
clone size: .
D gene: .

CDR3 DNA: TGCGCCAGCAGCTCGACGCCCAGGGGCCCCCAGACTGGGGCCAACGTCCTGACTTTC
CDR3 protein: CASSSTPRGPQTGANVLTF
V gene: TRBV4-1
J gene: TRBJ2-6
clone size: .
D gene: .

CDR3 DNA: TGTGCCAGCTCTCCCGGGACAGGGGTCTTCGCGTCGGATACGCAGTATTTT
CDR3 protein: CASSPGTGVFASDTQYF
V gene: TRBV18
J gene: TRBJ2-3
clone size: .
D gene: TRBD1

CDR3 DNA: TGTGCCAGCACCCCGCCGTCAGGGGGCATGGACACTGAAGCTTTCTTT
CDR3 protein: CASTPPSGGMDTEAFF
V gene: TRBV27
J gene: TRBJ1-1
clone size: .
D gene: TRBD1

CDR3 DNA: TGTGCCAGCAGCCTCGGGACTGAAGCTTTCTTT
CDR3 protein: CASSLGTEAFF
V gene: TRBV12-3/TRBV12-4
J gene: TRBJ1-1
clone size: .
D gene: .

CDR3 DNA: TGTGCCAGCAGCGTAGACGGGACTAGGAAACCAGATACGCAGTATTTT
CDR3 protein: CASSVDGTRKPDTQYF
V gene: TRBV9
J gene: TRBJ2-3
clone size: .
D gene: TRBD2

CDR3 DNA: TGCGCCAGCAGCCCCCGGGGACAGCCCTACGAGCAGTACTTC
CDR3 protein: CASSPRGQPYEQYF
V gene: TRBV4-1
J gene: TRBJ2-7
clone size: .
D gene: TRBD1

CDR3 DNA: TGTGCCAGCAGCCACCGGGACAGCACTGAAGCTTTCTTT
CDR3 protein: CASSHRDSTEAFF
V gene: TRBV7-3
J gene: TRBJ1-1
clone size: .
D gene: TRBD1

CDR3 DNA: TGTGCCTGGAGGGCTTTGGACAGGGGACTCATCTATAATTCACCCCTCCACTTT
CDR3 protein: CAWRALDRGLIYNSPLHF
V gene: TRBV30
J gene: TRBJ1-6
clone size: once
D gene: TRBD1

CDR3 DNA: TGTGCCAGCAGCCAAGGTATTAACTGGGGCCCTTTTGACAATCAGCCCCAGCATTTT
CDR3 protein: CASSQGINWGPFDNQPQHF
V gene: TRBV3-1/TRBV3-2
J gene: TRBJ1-5
clone size: once
D gene: .

CDR3 DNA: TGTGCCAGCAGCTTAGGTAGGACCTCCGGGGATGGCTACACCTTC
CDR3 protein: CASSLGRTSGDGYTF
V gene: TRBV7-9
J gene: TRBJ1-2
clone size: .
D gene: .